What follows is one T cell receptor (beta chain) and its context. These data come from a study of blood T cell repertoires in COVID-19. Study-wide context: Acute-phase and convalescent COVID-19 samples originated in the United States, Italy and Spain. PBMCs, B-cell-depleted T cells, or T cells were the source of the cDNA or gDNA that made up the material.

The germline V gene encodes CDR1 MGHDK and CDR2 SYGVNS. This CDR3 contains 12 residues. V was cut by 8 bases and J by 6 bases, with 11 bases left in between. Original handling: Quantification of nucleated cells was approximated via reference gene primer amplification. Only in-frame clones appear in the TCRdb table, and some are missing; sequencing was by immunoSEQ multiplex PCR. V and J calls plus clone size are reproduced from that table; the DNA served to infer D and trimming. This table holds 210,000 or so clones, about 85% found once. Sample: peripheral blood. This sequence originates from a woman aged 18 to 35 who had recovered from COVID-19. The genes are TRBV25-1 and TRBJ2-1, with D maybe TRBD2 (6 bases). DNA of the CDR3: TGTGCCAGCGCCGGGACTTCCAATGAGCAGTTCTTC. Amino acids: CASAGTSNEQFF.